The 21 T cell receptor beta chains in this list originate from one sample, sequenced in a study of T cell responses to AZD1222 COVID-19 vaccine. TCRdb's copy holds only in-frame clones and misses some; the assay was immunoSEQ multiplex PCR. The table lists some 120,000 clones, just over 85% of them singletons. The sequencing used peripheral blood, collected on day 0 of AZD1222 vaccination. The receptor set was obtained from an adult in good health.

This chain links TRBV10-1 with TRBJ2-7, with TRBD2 matching 12 bases. The CDR3 totals 15 residues. J was trimmed by 1 base and V by 5 bases; bases with no gene match: 3. Germline-derived CDR1 and CDR2 are WNHNN and SYGVQD (reference sequence). The DNA of the CDR3 is TGCGCCAGCAGTCTACTAGCGGGGGGATCCTACGAGCAGTACTTC. Translation gives CASSLLAGGSYEQYF.

On this clone: The CDR3 does not end in the conserved phenylalanine or tryptophan, so this is likely a read error. It is unclear where the CDR3 begins or ends on the DNA, so no DNA is shown, and the CDR3 is as TCRdb lists it. V and J are TRBV27 and TRBJ1-1. Ends included, the CDR3 has 10 residues. CDR1 is MNHEY, CDR2 SMNVEV, per germline (reference sequence). CDR3 sequence reads: CASSLSSSAP.

This chain joins TRBV10-3 and TRBJ2-1, with a tentative D call TRBD1 (6 bases). The CDR3 length is 18 residues. V was pared by 4 bases and J by 4 bases, with 23 bases between. CDR1 ENHRY and CDR2 SYGVKD come from the germline V gene. CDR3 in DNA: TGTGCCATCAGTGTTCAGGGGCCCCTTATTTATGTTTACAATGAGCAGTTCTTC. The encoded protein is CAISVQGPLIYVYNEQFF.

The chain employs TRBV21-1 and TRBJ2-5; the DNA was not compared with TRBD2, the D call given in the table. TRBV21-1 is assigned pseudogene status. CDR3 length: 18 residues. In DNA, the CDR3 is TGTGCCAGCAGCACCAATCACCCCCAGCGGGGGGGCCCAGAGACCCAGTACTTC. It encodes CASSTNHPQRGGPETQYF.

The chain is built from TRBV5-1 and TRBJ1-2; 11 bases are a match to TRBD1. V shed 0 bases, J shed 6 bases, and the junction held 4 bases outside the gene matches. The CDR3 runs 15 residues. Looked up from germline, CDR1 is SGHRS and CDR2 is YFSETQ. CDR3 sequence (DNA): TGCGCCAGCAGCTTGGTAGGACAGGGGGCCGATGGCTACACCTTC. Translated: CASSLVGQGADGYTF.

This sequence joins TRBV10-3 and TRBJ1-4; 9 bases are shared with TRBD1. The CDR3 runs to 13 residues. V was clipped by 4 bases and J by 6 bases; unmatched bases: 0. Germline values: CDR1 ENHRY, CDR2 SYGVKD. The CDR3 sequence is CAISGDRDEKLFF. CDR3 sequence (DNA): TGTGCCATCAGTGGGGACAGGGATGAAAAACTGTTTTTT.

The chain employs TRBV9 and TRBJ2-2; 9 bases are a match to TRBD1. Germline-derived CDR1 and CDR2 are SGDLS and YYNGEE. The CDR3 is 13 amino acids. The trim removed 7 bases at V and 8 bases at J, leaving 6 bases unmatched. Here the CDR3 DNA reads TGTGCCAGCGGACCGGGACAGGGTGGGGAGCTGTTTTTT. It encodes CASGPGQGGELFF.

The chain recombines TRBV2 with TRBJ1-1, with D uncertain. CDR3 length: 15 residues. V was trimmed by 2 bases and J by 0 bases, leaving 10 bases between them. Germline V CDR1 and CDR2: SNHLY, FYNNEI. In DNA, the CDR3 is TGTGCCAGCAGTGAATGGTACCCCTTGAACACTGAAGCTTTCTTT. Protein product: CASSEWYPLNTEAFF.

This clone is a singleton in its sample. This chain uses TRBV4-3 with TRBJ1-5, with TRBD1 as a possible D gene (5 bases). The CDR3 loop spans 16 amino acids. Trimming stripped 0 bases from V and 2 bases from J, with 11 bases between. Germline V gene sequence: CDR1 LGHNA, CDR2 YSLEER. In nucleotides, the CDR3 is TGCGCCAGCAGCCAAGATAGGCCGACAGGCAATCAGCCCCAGCATTTT. This encodes CASSQDRPTGNQPQHF.

V gene TRBV10-3 combines with J gene TRBJ2-7, with D unclear. CDR1 and CDR2 from the germline V gene are ENHRY and SYGVKD. CDR3 length: 12 residues. V shed 1 base and J shed 5 bases, with 6 bases lying between them. CDR3 in amino acids: CAISELQDEQYF. The CDR3 nucleotides read TGTGCCATCAGTGAGTTGCAGGACGAGCAGTACTTC.

CDR3 DNA sequence: TGTGCCAGCAGCAAAATAGGGGAGGGCTATGGCTACACCTTC. Residues: CASSKIGEGYGYTF. The chain uses TRBV21-1 and TRBJ1-2. TRBV21-1 is a listed pseudogene. The CDR3 loop spans 14 amino acids.

V and J are TRBV30 and TRBJ1-1; a weak D match, TRBD1 (5 bases). V lost 2 bases and J lost 4, with 11 bases in between. Germline CDR1 is GTSNPN and CDR2 is SVGIG (reference sequence). The CDR3 is 13 residues long. The CDR3: CAWSRQGVTEAFF. Here the CDR3 DNA reads TGTGCCTGGAGTCGCCAGGGCGTCACTGAAGCTTTCTTT.

V and J are TRBV15 and TRBJ2-5, with a possible D match to TRBD1 (6 bases). The V gene's germline CDR1 is LNHNV and CDR2 YYDKDF (reference sequence). The CDR3 totals 14 residues. V was shortened by 5 bases and J by 5 bases, with 15 bases between the two germline ends. CDR3 sequence reads: CATSGHRVLETQYF. As DNA, the CDR3 is TGTGCCACCAGCGGACACAGGGTACTCGAGACCCAGTACTTC. Based on the CDR3 plus reference TRBV15 and TRBJ2-5, the full variable domain is DAMVIQNPRYQVTQFGKPVTLSCSQTLNHNVMYWYQQKSSQAPKLLFHYYDKDFNNEADTPDNFQSRRPNTSFCFLDIRSPGLGDTAMYLCATSGHRVLETQYFGPGTRLLVL.

The V gene is TRBV7-3, the J gene TRBJ2-1; the D gene is possibly TRBD2 (6 bases). The length of the CDR3 is 16 residues. From germline, CDR1 is SGHTA and CDR2 FQGTGA. The germline V and J ends were trimmed by 4 bases and 0 bases, with 13 bases remaining between them. CDR3 loop: CASSSGSGTSYNEQFF. CDR3 nucleotide sequence: TGTGCCAGCAGCTCTGGTAGCGGAACCTCCTACAATGAGCAGTTCTTC.

The CDR3 sequence: CASSLAGYYEQYF. The CDR3 DNA is TGTGCCAGTAGTCTAGCGGGATACTACGAGCAGTACTTC. The chain uses TRBV19 and TRBJ2-7; 9 nucleotides match TRBD2. Germline values: CDR1 LNHDA, CDR2 SQIVND (reference sequence). The CDR3 is made up of 13 amino acids. V lost 5 bases to trimming and J lost 3 bases; unmatched junction nucleotides: 2.

This sequence joins TRBV11-2 and TRBJ2-1; 9 bases agree with TRBD2. Germline CDR1 and CDR2: SGHAT and FQNNGV. V lost 6 bases and J lost 4; bases outside the gene matches: 4. The CDR3 runs to 14 residues. This chain's CDR3 is CASRILAGYNEQFF. In DNA, the CDR3 is TGTGCCAGCAGAATCCTAGCGGGATACAATGAGCAGTTCTTC.

V is TRBV7-9 and J is TRBJ1-1, with D possibly TRBD1 on 5 matching bases. Germline V gives CDR1 SEHNR, CDR2 FQNEAQ (reference sequence). The CDR3 length is 15 residues. V lost 2 bases and J lost 7, with 17 bases in between. The CDR3 here is CASSLSEGSQVEAFF. As DNA, the CDR3 is TGTGCCAGCAGCTTAAGTGAGGGGTCCCAGGTTGAAGCTTTCTTT.

This chain joins TRBV27 and TRBJ2-3, with 7 bases fitting TRBD1. This CDR3 comprises 16 residues. J was trimmed by 3 bases and V by 3 bases; bases with no gene match: 9. Germline V CDR1 and CDR2: MNHEY, SMNVEV (reference sequence). For the CDR3, the DNA is TGTGCCAGCAGTTTTTCCCGACAGGGAAAGACAGATACGCAGTATTTT. This encodes CASSFSRQGKTDTQYF.

The chain has TRBV7-9 and TRBJ1-1, with 7 bases identical to TRBD1. Trimming took 10 bases from V and 3 from J; bases not matched to a gene: 5. The CDR3 is 12 residues long. Germline V gene lookup returns CDR1 SEHNR and CDR2 FQNEAQ (reference sequence). CDR3 protein: CATRDRDTEAFF. As DNA, the CDR3 is TGTGCCACCCGAGACAGGGACACTGAAGCTTTCTTT.

The rearrangement uses TRBV7-9 and TRBJ1-4; no reliable D call. The CDR3 sequence is 16 residues long. Trimming left V 0 bases short and J 7 bases short, with 15 bases between. Germline values: CDR1 SEHNR, CDR2 FQNEAQ (reference sequence). The CDR3 bases are TGTGCCAGCAGCTTAGCGACCGGTTGGGGAGGTGAAAAACTGTTTTTT. Its protein is CASSLATGWGGEKLFF. Using reference TRBV7-9 and TRBJ1-4 for the parts outside the CDR3, the full variable domain is DTGVSQNPRHKITKRGQNVTFRCDPISEHNRLYWYRQTLGQGPEFLTYFQNEAQLEKSRLLSDRFSAERPKGSFSTLEIQRTEQGDSAMYLCASSLATGWGGEKLFFGSGTQLSVL.

The chain links TRBV15 to TRBJ1-1; D gene unclear. The germline gives CDR1 LNHNV, CDR2 YYDKDF (reference sequence). The CDR3 covers 13 residues. With 3 bases removed from V and 3 bases from J, the gap between germline ends came to 8 bases. CDR3 nucleotides: TGTGCCACCAGCAGTACCCGGGACACTGAAGCTTTCTTT. It specifies CATSSTRDTEAFF. Combining the CDR3 with reference TRBV15 and TRBJ1-1 gives the whole variable domain DAMVIQNPRYQVTQFGKPVTLSCSQTLNHNVMYWYQQKSSQAPKLLFHYYDKDFNNEADTPDNFQSRRPNTSFCFLDIRSPGLGDTAMYLCATSSTRDTEAFFGQGTRLTVV.